This T cell receptor beta chain was identified during a study of blood T cell repertoires in COVID-19. Study at large: COVID-19 samples, acute and convalescent, were from the United States, Italy and Spain. Sources were T cells, B-cell-depleted T cells, or PBMCs; the material itself was cDNA or gDNA.

Assay used: immunoSEQ multiplex PCR; TCRdb lists only in-frame clones, some missing. The sample holds fewer than 400,000 clones, roughly 90% seen once. The CDR3 has 14 residues. From germline, CDR1 is MNHNY and CDR2 SVGAGI (reference sequence). V dropped 4 bases and J dropped 8 bases, with 17 bases sitting between them. The cohort comprised adults aged about 18 to 100 years residing in 20 to 30 US areas. Assignment of participants to cohorts was predicated upon participant-reported clinical history. This clone occurred once. The TCR originated in a woman in her 30s who had recovered from COVID-19. This chain links TRBV6-6 with TRBJ1-2; weak D call: TRBD1 (5 bases). Sequencing used PBMCs or T cells enriched from blood (not recorded which). As DNA, the CDR3 is TGTGCCAGCAGTTCTAATCCCAGGGTTGAGGGCTACACCTTC. Amino acids: CASSSNPRVEGYTF.